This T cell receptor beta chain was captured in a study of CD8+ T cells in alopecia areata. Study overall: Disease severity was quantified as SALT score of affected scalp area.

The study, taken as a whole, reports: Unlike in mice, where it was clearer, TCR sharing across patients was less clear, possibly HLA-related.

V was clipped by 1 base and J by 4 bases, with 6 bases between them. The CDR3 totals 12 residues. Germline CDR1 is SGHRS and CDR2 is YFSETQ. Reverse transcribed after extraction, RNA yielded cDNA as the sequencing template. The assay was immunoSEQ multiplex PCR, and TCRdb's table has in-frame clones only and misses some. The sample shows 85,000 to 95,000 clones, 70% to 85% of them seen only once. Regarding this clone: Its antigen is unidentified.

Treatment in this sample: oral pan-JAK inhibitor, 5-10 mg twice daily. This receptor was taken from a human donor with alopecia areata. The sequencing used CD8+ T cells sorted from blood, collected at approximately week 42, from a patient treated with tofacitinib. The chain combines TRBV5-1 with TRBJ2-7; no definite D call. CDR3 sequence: CASSLYGYEQYF. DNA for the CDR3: TGCGCCAGCAGCTTGTACGGATACGAGCAGTACTTC.